Listed below are T cell receptor beta chains from one sample, sequenced in a study of regulatory T cells in long-lasting Graves disease. MiXCR, run by TCRdb on the multiplex PCR reads, gives a single entry per CDR3 protein. The sample shows about 520,000 distinct CDR3 sequences, more than 10% of them seen only once. These same data were also listed under a study on T cells in Graves' hyperthyroidism and ophthalmopathy.

The sequencing here drew on peripheral blood mononuclear cells (PBMCs), taken at new diagnosis, from a patient treated with antithyroid drugs. The receptors stem from a woman in her thirties with Graves disease. Each CDR3 is given with its conserved first and last residue. The D gene is left open where the match is weak. Some rows mark clone size as missing; the rest say once, few, many or name a class of expanded clone.

V	J	D	size	length	DNA	CDR3
TRBV3-1	TRBJ1-4	-	many	15	TGTGCCAGCAGCCAAAGACGCGGGATCACGGAAAAACTGTTTTTT	CASSQRRGITEKLFF
TRBV27	TRBJ1-2	-	-	12	TGTGCCAGCAGTTTAGACGGGGATGGCTACACCTTC	CASSLDGDGYTF
TRBV2	TRBJ2-2	TRBD2	many	17	TGTGCCAGCAGTACCCCCCGACTAGCGGAGAACACCGGGGAGCTGTTTTTT	CASSTPRLAENTGELFF
TRBV14	TRBJ1-1	-	many	15	TGTGCCAGCAGCCAACCACGAATAGGGGAGACTGAAGCTTTCTTT	CASSQPRIGETEAFF
TRBV18	TRBJ1-1	TRBD1	few	16	TGTGCCAGCTCACCCGCAGGGGGGGGATTGAACACTGAAGCTTTCTTT	CASSPAGGGLNTEAFF
TRBV7-9	TRBJ2-1	-	many	13	TGTGCCAGCAGCTTAGATCGGCTAGCGCATCAGTTCTTC	CASSLDRLAHQFF
TRBV6-1	TRBJ2-1	-	many	12	TGTGCCAGCAGTAAACTAGGCAATGAGCAGTTCTTC	CASSKLGNEQFF
TRBV15	TRBJ2-1	TRBD2	few	15	TGTGCCACCAGCGGGACTAGCGGGAGGGTCAATGAGCAGTTCTTC	CATSGTSGRVNEQFF
TRBV7-2	TRBJ2-3	-	many	13	TGTGCCAGCAGATCCCCTAGCACAGATACGCAGTATTTT	CASRSPSTDTQYF
TRBV2	TRBJ2-6	-	many	14	TGTGCCAGCAACCTCGGCTCTGGGGCCAACGTCCTGACTTTC	CASNLGSGANVLTF
TRBV4-2	TRBJ2-5	-	many	14	TGTGCCAGCAGCCAAGATGTAAGGCAAGAGACCCAGTACTTC	CASSQDVRQETQYF
TRBV5-1	TRBJ1-4	-	many	14	TGCGCCAGCAGCTTTTCAGGGGTAGGGGAAAAACTGTTTTTT	CASSFSGVGEKLFF
TRBV19	TRBJ2-5	-	few	15	TGTGCCAGTAGTACGGTCCCGGGGGAAATACAGACCCAGTACTTC	CASSTVPGEIQTQYF
TRBV30	TRBJ1-1	-	many	18	TGTGCCTGGAAAGTCTGGCGGGGGGCAAGGCTGGGAAACACTGAAGCTTTCTTT	CAWKVWRGARLGNTEAFF
TRBV11-2	TRBJ2-6	-	many	16	TGTGCCAGCAGCCCCGGGACCGGCTCTGGGGCCAACGTCCTGACTTTC	CASSPGTGSGANVLTF
TRBV7-9	TRBJ2-1	-	-	13	TGTGCCAGCAGGCCCAGCAGCGGCAATGAGCAGTTCTTC	CASRPSSGNEQFF
TRBV28	TRBJ1-4	-	many	11	TGTGCCAGCAGTTTTAATGAAAAACTGTTTTTT	CASSFNEKLFF
TRBV19	TRBJ1-2	TRBD1	many	16	TGTGCCAGTAGTTTTAAGGTGCTGACAGGGAACTATGGCTACACCTTC	CASSFKVLTGNYGYTF
TRBV6-2/TRBV6-3	TRBJ2-7	-	many	11	TGTGCCACCCAGGCGTTTTACGAGCAGTACTTC	CATQAFYEQYF
TRBV4-3	TRBJ2-3	TRBD2	-	17	TGCGCCAGCAGCCAAGAAGTTCCCGGGACTAGCGCAGATACGCAGTATTTT	CASSQEVPGTSADTQYF
TRBV5-1	TRBJ2-2	-	many	15	TGCGCCAGCAGCCCTGGGATTGGGAACACCGGGGAGCTGTTTTTT	CASSPGIGNTGELFF
TRBV28	TRBJ2-7	-	-	18	TGTGCCAGCAGCCCGGTTGACGTCTTTTTTTCAAGCTCCTACGAGCAGTACTTC	CASSPVDVFFSSSYEQYF
TRBV5-1	TRBJ2-7	TRBD2	-	14	TGCGCCAGCAGCTTGGACCCGGGACTAGCGGGAGTGTACTTC	CASSLDPGLAGVYF
TRBV7-3	TRBJ2-1	TRBD2	many	16	TGTGCCAGCAGCGTTACCGGGACTAGTATGTTCTATGAGCAGTTCTTC	CASSVTGTSMFYEQFF
TRBV6-1	TRBJ1-1	TRBD1	few	13	TGTGCCAGCAGTCGAGGACAGGGAACTCAAGCTTTCTTT	CASSRGQGTQAFF
TRBV15	TRBJ2-6	-	many	14	TGTGCCACCAGCAGAGATCCGGGGGCCAACGTCCTGACTTTC	CATSRDPGANVLTF
TRBV5-5	TRBJ1-5	TRBD1	-	15	TGTGCCAGCAGCAAATGGACAGGGATCAATCAGCCCCAGCATTTT	CASSKWTGINQPQHF
TRBV4-1	TRBJ2-1	TRBD2	-	16	TGCGCCAGCAGCCCACCGGCCAGCGGGAGAATGAGTGAGCAGTTCTTC	CASSPPASGRMSEQFF
TRBV6-5	TRBJ2-1	TRBD2	-	16	TGTGCCAGCAGTTACTTCGGACCGGGGCGGGGAGGGGAGCAGTTCTTC	CASSYFGPGRGGEQFF
TRBV20-1	TRBJ2-2	TRBD2	few	16	TGCAGTGCCCTACCTGCTAGCGGGACTTACACCGGGGAGCTGTTTTTT	CSALPASGTYTGELFF
TRBV30	TRBJ1-1	TRBD1	many	14	TGTGCCTGGAGTGAAGGGGGCAGTTGGTCTGAAGCTTTCTTT	CAWSEGGSWSEAFF
TRBV6-6	TRBJ1-2	-	-	17	TGTGCCAGCAGTTACTCGACTCCAGGCCTTCTCGGCTATGGCTACACCTTC	CASSYSTPGLLGYGYTF
TRBV12-3/TRBV12-4	TRBJ2-1	-	many	11	TGTGCCAGCAGTTTATTGGCCAGGCAGTTCTTC	CASSLLARQFF
TRBV12-3/TRBV12-4	TRBJ1-2	TRBD1	-	15	TGTGCCAGCAGCCGGGGGGACAGCACTAACTATGGCTACACCTTC	CASSRGDSTNYGYTF
TRBV18	TRBJ2-6	-	few	15	TGTGCCAGCTCACCAATCCGTTCTGGGGCCAACGTCCTGACTTTC	CASSPIRSGANVLTF
TRBV7-9	TRBJ2-1	TRBD2	many	15	TGTGCCAGCAGCTTAGGAGCGGGACCCTACAATGAGCAGTTCTTC	CASSLGAGPYNEQFF
TRBV6-9	TRBJ2-3	-	many	14	TGTGCCAGCAGTTACCTGGGGAGAGGGGATACGCAGTATTTT	CASSYLGRGDTQYF
TRBV7-9	TRBJ2-2	-	-	17	TGTGCCAGCAGCTTAAGGCCGCGCAGCCTGAACACCGGGGAGCTGTTTTTT	CASSLRPRSLNTGELFF
TRBV2	TRBJ2-1	TRBD2	many	15	TGTGCCAGCAGTGCACTAGCGGGAGGGGGCAATGAGCAGTTCTTC	CASSALAGGGNEQFF
TRBV7-2	TRBJ2-3	-	few	17	TGTGCCAGCAGCTATAACCACAGGGCCGGGGTGGCAGATACGCAGTATTTT	CASSYNHRAGVADTQYF